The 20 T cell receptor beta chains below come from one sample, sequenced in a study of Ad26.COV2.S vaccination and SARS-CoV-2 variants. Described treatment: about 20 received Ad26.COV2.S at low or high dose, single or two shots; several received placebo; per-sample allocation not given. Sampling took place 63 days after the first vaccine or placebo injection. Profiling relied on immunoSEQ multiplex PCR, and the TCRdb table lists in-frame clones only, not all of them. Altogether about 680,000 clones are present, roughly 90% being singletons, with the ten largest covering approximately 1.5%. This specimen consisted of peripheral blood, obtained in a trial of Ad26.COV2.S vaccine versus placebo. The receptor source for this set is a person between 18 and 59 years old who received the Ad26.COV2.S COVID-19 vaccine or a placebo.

CDR3 nucleotide sequence: TGTGCCACCATCCGGGACAGGTTTAACAATGAGCAGTTCTTC. Its translation: CATIRDRFNNEQFF. This chain joins TRBV27 and TRBJ2-1; 8 bases are shared with TRBD1. CDR1 is MNHEY, CDR2 SMNVEV, per germline (reference sequence). There are 14 residues in the CDR3. J lost 5 bases, V lost 10 bases, and 10 bases had no gene match.

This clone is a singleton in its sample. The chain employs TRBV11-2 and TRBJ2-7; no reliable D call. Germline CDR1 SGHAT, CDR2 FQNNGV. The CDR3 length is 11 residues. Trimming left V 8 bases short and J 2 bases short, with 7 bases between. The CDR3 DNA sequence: TGTGCCAGCGGGCAGCCCTACGAGCAGTACTTC. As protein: CASGQPYEQYF. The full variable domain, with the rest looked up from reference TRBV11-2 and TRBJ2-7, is EAGVAQSPRYKIIEKRQSVAFWCNPISGHATLYWYQQILGQGPKLLIQFQNNGVVDDSQLPKDRFSAERLKGVDSTLKIQPAKLEDSAVYLCASGQPYEQYFGPGTRLTVT.

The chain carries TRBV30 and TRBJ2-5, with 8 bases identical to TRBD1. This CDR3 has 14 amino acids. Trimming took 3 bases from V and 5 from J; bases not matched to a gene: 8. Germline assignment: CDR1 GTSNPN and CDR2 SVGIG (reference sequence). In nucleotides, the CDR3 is TGTGCCTGGAGCCCCCCAGGGGGCTATGAGACCCAGTACTTC. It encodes CAWSPPGGYETQYF. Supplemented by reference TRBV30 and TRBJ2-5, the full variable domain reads SQTIHQWPATLVQPVGSPLSLECTVEGTSNPNLYWYRQAAGRGLQLLFYSVGIGQISSEVPQNLSASRPQDRQFILSSKKLLLSDSGFYLCAWSPPGGYETQYFGPGTRLLVL.

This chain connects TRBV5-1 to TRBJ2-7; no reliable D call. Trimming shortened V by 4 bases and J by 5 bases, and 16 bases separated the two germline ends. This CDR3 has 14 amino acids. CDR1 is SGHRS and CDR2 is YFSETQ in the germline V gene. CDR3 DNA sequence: TGCGCCAGCAGCCGAGGAGTCCCACTACACGAGCAGTACTTC. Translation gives CASSRGVPLHEQYF.

The CDR3 bases are TGTGCCAGCAGCTCGACTCAAAGGGATTCACCCCTCCACTTT. This translates into CASSSTQRDSPLHF. The chain joins TRBV7-9 to TRBJ1-6; D call uncertain. The germline gives CDR1 SEHNR, CDR2 FQNEAQ (reference sequence). The CDR3 spans 14 residues. Trimming cost V 4 bases and J 8 bases, with 12 bases left between them.

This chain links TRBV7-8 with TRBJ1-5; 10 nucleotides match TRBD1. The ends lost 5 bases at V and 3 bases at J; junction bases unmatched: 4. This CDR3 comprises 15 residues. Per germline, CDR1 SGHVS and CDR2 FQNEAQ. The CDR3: CASSLDRGLNQPQHF. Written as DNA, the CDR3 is TGTGCCAGCAGCCTCGACAGGGGGCTCAATCAGCCCCAGCATTTT.

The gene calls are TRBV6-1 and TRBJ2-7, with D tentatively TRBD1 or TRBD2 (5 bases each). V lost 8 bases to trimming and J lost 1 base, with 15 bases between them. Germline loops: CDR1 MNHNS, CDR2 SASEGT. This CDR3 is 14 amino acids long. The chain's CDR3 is CASCKRDGSYEQYF. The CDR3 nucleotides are TGTGCCAGCTGTAAGAGGGACGGATCCTACGAGCAGTACTTC.

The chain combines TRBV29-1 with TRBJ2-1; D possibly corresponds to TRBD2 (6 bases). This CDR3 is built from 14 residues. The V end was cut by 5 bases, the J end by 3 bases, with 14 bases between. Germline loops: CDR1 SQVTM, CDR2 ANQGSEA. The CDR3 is CSVKSGRNYNEQFF. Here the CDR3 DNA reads TGCAGCGTTAAGAGCGGGCGGAACTACAATGAGCAGTTCTTC.

The CDR3 here is CASQQTRTGMNTEAFF. The CDR3 DNA reads as TGTGCCAGCCAACAAACTCGGACAGGGATGAACACTGAAGCTTTCTTT. This chain connects TRBV2 to TRBJ1-1; 8 nucleotides line up with TRBD1. CDR1 and CDR2 from the germline V gene are SNHLY and FYNNEI. This CDR3 spans 16 amino acids. V gave up 8 bases and J gave up 0 bases; unmatched junction bases: 11.

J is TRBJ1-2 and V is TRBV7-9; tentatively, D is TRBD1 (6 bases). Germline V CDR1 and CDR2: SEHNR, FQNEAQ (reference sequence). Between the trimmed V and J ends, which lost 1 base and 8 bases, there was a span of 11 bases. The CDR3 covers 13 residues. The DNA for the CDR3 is TGTGCCAGCAGCTTAGAAGGACAGTGGGGCTACACCTTC. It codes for CASSLEGQWGYTF.

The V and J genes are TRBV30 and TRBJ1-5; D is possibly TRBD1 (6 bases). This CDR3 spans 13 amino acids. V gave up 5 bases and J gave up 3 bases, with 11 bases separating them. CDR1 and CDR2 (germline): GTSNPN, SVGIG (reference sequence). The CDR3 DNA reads TGTGCCTGGGCTGGACAGCCCAATCAGCCCCAGCATTTT. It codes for CAWAGQPNQPQHF.

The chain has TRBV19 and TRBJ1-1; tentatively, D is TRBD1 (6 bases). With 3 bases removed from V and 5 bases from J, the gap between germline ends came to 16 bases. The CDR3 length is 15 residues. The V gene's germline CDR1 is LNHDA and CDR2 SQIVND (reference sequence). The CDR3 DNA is TGTGCCAGTAGTATGGGGGACAATTGGGGGACTGAAGCTTTCTTT. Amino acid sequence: CASSMGDNWGTEAFF.

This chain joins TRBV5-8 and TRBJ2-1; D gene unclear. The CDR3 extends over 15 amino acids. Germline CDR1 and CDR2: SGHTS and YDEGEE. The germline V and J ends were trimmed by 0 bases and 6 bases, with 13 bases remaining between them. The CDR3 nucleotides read TGTGCCAGCAGCTTGGAGGCAGGATATACCAATGAGCAGTTCTTC. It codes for CASSLEAGYTNEQFF. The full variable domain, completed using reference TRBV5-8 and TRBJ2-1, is EAGVTQSPTHLIKTRGQQATLRCSPISGHTSVYWYQQALGLGLQFLLWYDEGEERNRGNFPPRFSGRQFPNYSSELNVNALELEDSALYLCASSLEAGYTNEQFFGPGTRLTVL.

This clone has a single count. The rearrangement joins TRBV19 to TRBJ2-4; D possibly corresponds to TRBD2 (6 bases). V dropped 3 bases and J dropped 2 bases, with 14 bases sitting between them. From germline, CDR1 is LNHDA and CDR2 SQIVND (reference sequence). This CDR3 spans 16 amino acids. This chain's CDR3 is CASSIYSGPPKNIQYF. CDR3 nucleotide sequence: TGTGCCAGTAGTATCTACAGCGGGCCCCCCAAAAACATTCAGTACTTC.

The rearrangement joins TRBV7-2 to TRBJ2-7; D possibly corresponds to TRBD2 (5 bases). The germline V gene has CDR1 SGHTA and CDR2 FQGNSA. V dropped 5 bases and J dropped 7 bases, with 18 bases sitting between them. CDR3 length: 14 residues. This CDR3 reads CASSPPDSPKEQYF. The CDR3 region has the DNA TGTGCCAGCAGCCCCCCGGACTCTCCTAAGGAGCAGTACTTC. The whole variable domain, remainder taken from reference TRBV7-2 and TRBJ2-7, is GAGVSQSPSNKVTEKGKDVELRCDPISGHTALYWYRQSLGQGLEFLIYFQGNSAPDKSGLPSDRFSAERTGGSVSTLTIQRTQQEDSAVYLCASSPPDSPKEQYFGPGTRLTVT.

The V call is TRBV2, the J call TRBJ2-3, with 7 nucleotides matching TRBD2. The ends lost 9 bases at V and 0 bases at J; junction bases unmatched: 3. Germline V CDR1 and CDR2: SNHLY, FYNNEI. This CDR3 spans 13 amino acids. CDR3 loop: CARSSGSTDTQYF. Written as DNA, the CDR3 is TGTGCCAGATCTAGCGGTAGCACAGATACGCAGTATTTT.

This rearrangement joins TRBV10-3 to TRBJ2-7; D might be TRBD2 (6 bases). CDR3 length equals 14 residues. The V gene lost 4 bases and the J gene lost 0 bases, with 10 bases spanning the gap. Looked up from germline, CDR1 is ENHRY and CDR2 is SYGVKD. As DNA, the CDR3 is TGTGCCATCAGTGGGGGGGTCACCTCCTACGAGCAGTACTTC. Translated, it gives CAISGGVTSYEQYF.

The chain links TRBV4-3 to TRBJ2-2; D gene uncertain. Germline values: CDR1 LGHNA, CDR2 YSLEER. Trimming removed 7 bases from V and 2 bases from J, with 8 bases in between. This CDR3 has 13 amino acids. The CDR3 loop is CASMELNTGELFF. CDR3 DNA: TGCGCCAGCATGGAGCTTAACACCGGGGAGCTGTTTTTT.

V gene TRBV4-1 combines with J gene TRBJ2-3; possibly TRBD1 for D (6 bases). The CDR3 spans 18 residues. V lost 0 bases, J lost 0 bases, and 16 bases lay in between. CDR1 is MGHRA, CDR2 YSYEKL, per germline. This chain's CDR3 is CASSQDRQGIGSTDTQYF. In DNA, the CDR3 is TGCGCCAGCAGCCAAGATCGGCAGGGGATTGGTAGCACAGATACGCAGTATTTT.

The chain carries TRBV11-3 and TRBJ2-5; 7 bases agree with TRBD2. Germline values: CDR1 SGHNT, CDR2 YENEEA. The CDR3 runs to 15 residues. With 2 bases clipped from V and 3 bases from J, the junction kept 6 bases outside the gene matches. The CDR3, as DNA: TGTGCCAGCAGCTTACAGGGAGGGGTTAAAGAGACCCAGTACTTC. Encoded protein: CASSLQGGVKETQYF.